Given below is one T cell receptor beta chain in context. Its matching antigen is unknown. Under the authors' procedure: From ImmunoSEQ came sequences covering only the junction and carrying no quality scores, so filtering differed. TCRdb keeps only in-frame clones here, not all; method: immunoSEQ multiplex PCR. V and J calls and clone size are given by that table; D and trimming were obtained from the DNA. The table includes roughly 2 million clones, under 97% detected once. This sample is part of a study of shared clonotypes between healthy human individuals. Overall study results and limits: Represented diversity (both genetic and exposure-history) was limited by the small number of donors. Clonotype sharing among donors likely depends on sequencing depth.

This CDR3 contains 14 residues. Germline values: CDR1 MRHNA, CDR2 SNTAGT. The V gene lost 6 bases and the J gene lost 7 bases, with 15 bases spanning the gap. The source of this sequence is a man in his late teens or twenties in good health. This chain links TRBV6-4 with TRBJ2-2; tentatively, D is TRBD1 or TRBD2 (5 bases each). Specimen: naive CD4+ T cells sorted from blood. Subset denoted: CD45RA+ positively selected. The CDR3 spells CASSQGERLGELFF. The CDR3 bases are TGTGCCAGCAGCCAGGGTGAGCGGCTCGGGGAGCTGTTTTTT.